Below, 27 T cell receptor beta chains from the same sample are listed, as sequenced in a study of blood T cell repertoires in COVID-19 (dated by TCRdb to 2019 to 2021). Library preparation employed the immunoSEQ multiplex PCR assay. In TCRdb, the immuneACCESS table is reduced to in-frame sequences with V and J assigned. These tables do not hold every clone; where another copy was compared, an unresolved V gene accounts for under half, and the others remain unexplained. Within this sample are over 200,000 clones, with about nine tenths of them counted one time only. Of the sample, around a sixth falls within the top ten clones. The sequenced sample consisted of PBMCs or T cells enriched from blood (not recorded which). The receptor set was obtained from a man aged 18 to 30 who had recovered from COVID-19.

CDR3 residues: CASSLGTSGSYEQYF. CDR3 DNA sequence: TGTGCCAGCAGCTTGGGGACTAGCGGGAGTTACGAGCAGTACTTC. The chain employs TRBV11-3 and TRBJ2-7, with 14 bases fitting TRBD2. Trimming took 3 bases from V and 4 from J; bases not matched to a gene: 2. Germline CDR1 SGHNT, CDR2 YENEEA. CDR3 length: 15 residues.

This chain links TRBV6-5 with TRBJ1-3, with a weak D call TRBD1 (6 bases). Germline values: CDR1 MNHEY, CDR2 SVGAGI. Trimming took 9 bases from V and 2 from J, leaving 14 bases between them. The CDR3 extends over 14 amino acids. The CDR3 here is CASWGGQTGNTIYF. The CDR3 coding sequence is TGTGCCAGTTGGGGGGGGCAGACTGGAAACACCATATATTTT.

V and J are TRBV5-1 and TRBJ2-2, with TRBD1 matching over 7 bases. Trimming took 2 bases from V and 1 from J; bases not matched to a gene: 5. The V gene's germline CDR1 is SGHRS and CDR2 YFSETQ. The CDR3 extends over 16 amino acids. Written as DNA, the CDR3 is TGCGCCAGCAGCTTCGGGGACAGTTTGAACACCGGGGAGCTGTTTTTT. It is translated as CASSFGDSLNTGELFF.

This chain links TRBV6-5 with TRBJ2-5, with TRBD1 as a possible D gene (6 bases). V dropped 5 bases and J dropped 1 base, with 11 bases sitting between them. In germline, CDR1 is MNHEY, CDR2 SVGAGI. CDR3 length: 14 residues. The CDR3 here is CASSMQGIQETQYF. The DNA for the CDR3 is TGTGCCAGCAGTATGCAGGGGATCCAAGAGACCCAGTACTTC.

V and J are TRBV18 and TRBJ1-1, with 9 positions matching TRBD1. The germline V gene encodes CDR1 KGHSH and CDR2 LQKENI. CDR3 length: 13 amino acids. V was clipped by 4 bases and J by 4 bases; unmatched bases: 1. CDR3 sequence reads: CASSLTGGTEAFF. Written as DNA, the CDR3 is TGTGCCAGCTCACTGACAGGGGGCACTGAAGCTTTCTTT. Based on the CDR3 plus reference TRBV18 and TRBJ1-1, the full variable domain is NAGVMQNPRHLVRRRGQEARLRCSPMKGHSHVYWYRQLPEEGLKFMVYLQKENIIDESGMPKERFSAEFPKEGPSILRIQQVVRGDSAAYFCASSLTGGTEAFFGQGTRLTVV.

This clone was detected only a few times. V usage is TRBV2 and J usage is TRBJ1-4, with D possibly matching TRBD1 (6 bases). Trimming removed 6 bases from V and 0 bases from J, with 11 bases in between. The CDR3 totals 15 residues. CDR1 and CDR2 (germline): SNHLY, FYNNEI. DNA for the CDR3: TGTGCCAGCAGAAAAGGGACACCAACTAATGAAAAACTGTTTTTT. Translating gives CASRKGTPTNEKLFF.

The CDR3 reads CATSDSGQGGQPQHF. The DNA for the CDR3 is TGTGCCACCAGTGATTCCGGACAGGGAGGTCAGCCCCAGCATTTT. The chain joins TRBV24-1 to TRBJ1-5; 8 nucleotides align to TRBD1. The V gene end was trimmed by 2 bases and the J gene end by 6 bases; junction bases not matched to a gene: 5. There are 15 residues in the CDR3. Germline CDR1 is KGHDR and CDR2 is SFDVKD.

The rearrangement links TRBV19 to TRBJ2-1, with 12 positions matching TRBD1. The CDR3 loop spans 15 amino acids. From germline, CDR1 is LNHDA and CDR2 SQIVND (reference sequence). CDR3 nucleotides: TGTGCAACCCGTGCCGGGACAGGGGGCCTTAATGAGCAGTTCTTC. Translated: CATRAGTGGLNEQFF.

The chain employs TRBV18 and TRBJ1-2, with D tentatively TRBD1 (5 bases). V was cut by 2 bases and J by 3 bases, with 10 bases left in between. Per the germline V gene, CDR1 is KGHSH and CDR2 is LQKENI. The CDR3 consists of 14 residues. The CDR3, as DNA: TGTGCCAGCTCACCATCCCCGGGGGACTATGGCTACACCTTC. It specifies CASSPSPGDYGYTF.

V usage is TRBV18 and J usage is TRBJ2-5, with 11 nucleotides matching TRBD1. The CDR3 runs 15 residues. Germline values: CDR1 KGHSH, CDR2 LQKENI. V trimming: 5 bases; J trimming: 1 base; junction bases outside the gene matches: 3. CDR3 coding DNA: TGTGCCAGCTCAGGACAGGGGGCTAGCCAAGAGACCCAGTACTTC. Its protein product is CASSGQGASQETQYF. Filled out from reference TRBV18 and TRBJ2-5, the complete variable domain reads NAGVMQNPRHLVRRRGQEARLRCSPMKGHSHVYWYRQLPEEGLKFMVYLQKENIIDESGMPKERFSAEFPKEGPSILRIQQVVRGDSAAYFCASSGQGASQETQYFGPGTRLLVL.

The genes are TRBV9 and TRBJ1-2; no reliable D call. The V end lost 4 bases, the J end lost 0 bases, and 13 bases lay between the germline ends. This CDR3 region has 15 residues. Germline V lookup: CDR1 SGDLS, CDR2 YYNGEE. For the CDR3, the DNA is TGTGCCAGCAGCCCCCCTGGCAGTACTAACTATGGCTACACCTTC. Amino acid sequence: CASSPPGSTNYGYTF.

This chain's CDR3 is CASSDRQGLGTEAFF. The CDR3 DNA follows: TGTGCCAGCAGCGACCGACAGGGTTTGGGCACTGAAGCTTTCTTT. The chain joins TRBV9 to TRBJ1-1; 7 bases align to TRBD1. Germline loops: CDR1 SGDLS, CDR2 YYNGEE. V lost 3 bases and J lost 4; bases outside the gene matches: 9. The CDR3 spans 15 residues.

A few counts support this clone. The gene calls are TRBV2 and TRBJ2-1, with 8 positions matching TRBD1. Trimming took 4 bases from V and 9 from J; bases not matched to a gene: 5. There are 13 residues in the CDR3. Per the germline V gene, CDR1 is SNHLY and CDR2 is FYNNEI. CDR3 DNA sequence: TGTGCCAGCAGTGCTTCAGGGGGCCGTGAGCAGTTCTTC. Translating gives CASSASGGREQFF.

V usage is TRBV29-1 and J usage is TRBJ2-1, with 9 nucleotides matching TRBD1. Germline V gives CDR1 SQVTM, CDR2 ANQGSEA. The CDR3 covers 15 residues. The V and J ends lost 1 base and 2 bases, in that order; junction bases with no gene match: 3. The CDR3 DNA is TGCAGCGTTGAAGGGACAGGGGTTACCTACAATGAGCAGTTCTTC. The encoded protein is CSVEGTGVTYNEQFF.

V and J are TRBV4-1 and TRBJ1-2, with TRBD1 as a possible D gene (5 bases). Germline V gene data show CDR1 as MGHRA and CDR2 as YSYEKL. V dropped 1 base and J dropped 2 bases, with 8 bases sitting between them. The CDR3 totals 14 residues. The CDR3 DNA is TGCGCCAGCAGCCAAGCGGCAGGGAACTATGGCTACACCTTC. Protein: CASSQAAGNYGYTF.

The V and J genes are TRBV7-2 and TRBJ2-7, with 9 bases fitting TRBD1. V gave up 5 bases and J gave up 4 bases; unmatched junction bases: 6. The CDR3 has 14 amino acids. CDR1 SGHTA and CDR2 FQGNSA come from the germline V gene. The CDR3 DNA follows: TGTGCCAGCAGCCATACAGGGGGCGGATACGAGCAGTACTTC. Protein product: CASSHTGGGYEQYF.

J is TRBJ2-7 and V is TRBV5-1; TRBD1 might be the D (6 bases). The CDR3 has 14 residues. Trimming took 4 bases from V and 3 from J, leaving 14 bases between them. CDR1 and CDR2 (germline): SGHRS, YFSETQ. The CDR3 loop is CASSLPGQFYEQYF. Here the CDR3 DNA reads TGCGCCAGCAGCCTTCCCGGACAGTTCTACGAGCAGTACTTC. The full variable domain, rest sourced from reference TRBV5-1 and TRBJ2-7, is KAGVTQTPRYLIKTRGQQVTLSCSPISGHRSVSWYQQTPGQGLQFLFEYFSETQRNKGNFPGRFSGRQFSNSRSEMNVSTLELGDSALYLCASSLPGQFYEQYFGPGTRLTVT.

The chain employs TRBV19 and TRBJ2-7, with 11 bases fitting TRBD2. This CDR3 spans 14 amino acids. Germline CDR1 is LNHDA and CDR2 is SQIVND (reference sequence). The trim removed 3 bases at V and 3 bases at J, leaving 1 base unmatched. The CDR3 nucleotides read TGTGCCAGTAGTATCACTAGCGGGGGCTACGAGCAGTACTTC. Encoded protein: CASSITSGGYEQYF.

Turning to this clone: The same CDR3 is also encoded by other DNA sequences in this sample. This rearrangement joins TRBV14 to TRBJ2-7; 7 bases are shared with TRBD1. The CDR3 is 12 amino acids. Germline V lookup: CDR1 SGHDN, CDR2 FVKESK. The ends lost 4 bases at V and 4 bases at J; junction bases unmatched: 1. CDR3 sequence reads: CASSPQGYEQYF. For the CDR3, the DNA is TGTGCCAGCAGCCCACAGGGGTACGAGCAGTACTTC.

J is TRBJ2-1 and V is TRBV5-1, with D tentatively TRBD2 (6 bases). V lost 2 bases and J 4 bases, leaving 13 bases between the germline ends. This CDR3 has 15 residues. CDR1 is SGHRS, CDR2 YFSETQ, per germline. CDR3 in amino acids: CASSFFRGGYNEQFF. DNA of the CDR3: TGCGCCAGCAGCTTTTTTCGCGGAGGGTACAATGAGCAGTTCTTC. Together with reference TRBV5-1 and TRBJ2-1, the CDR3 gives the full variable domain: KAGVTQTPRYLIKTRGQQVTLSCSPISGHRSVSWYQQTPGQGLQFLFEYFSETQRNKGNFPGRFSGRQFSNSRSEMNVSTLELGDSALYLCASSFFRGGYNEQFFGPGTRLTVL.

The chain couples TRBV18 to TRBJ1-2, with no clear D. The ends were cut back, 2 bases at V and 2 bases at J, with 9 bases in the middle. This CDR3 is built from 14 residues. Germline V gene sequence: CDR1 KGHSH, CDR2 LQKENI. The CDR3 DNA reads as TGTGCCAGCTCACCAGCCGCGGCCAACTATGGCTACACCTTC. Protein: CASSPAAANYGYTF.

The chain joins TRBV18 to TRBJ2-3; D not certain. Germline CDR1 is KGHSH and CDR2 is LQKENI. The V gene lost 3 bases and the J gene lost 4 bases, with 8 bases spanning the gap. CDR3 length: 13 amino acids. The CDR3 is CASSPAEADTQYF. The CDR3, as DNA: TGTGCCAGCTCACCGGCCGAGGCAGATACGCAGTATTTT. The variable domain in full, with the rest retrieved from reference TRBV18 and TRBJ2-3, is NAGVMQNPRHLVRRRGQEARLRCSPMKGHSHVYWYRQLPEEGLKFMVYLQKENIIDESGMPKERFSAEFPKEGPSILRIQQVVRGDSAAYFCASSPAEADTQYFGPGTRLTVL.

The CDR3 is CASSLPSSGNTIYF. The CDR3, as DNA: TGTGCCAGCAGCTTGCCATCCTCTGGAAACACCATATATTTT. The chain joins TRBV5-5 to TRBJ1-3, with unresolved D. Germline V gene lookup returns CDR1 SGHKS and CDR2 YYEKEE (reference sequence). The CDR3 extends over 14 amino acids. With 1 base removed from V and 0 bases from J, the gap between germline ends came to 5 bases.

The chain is built from TRBV7-2 and TRBJ2-2; tentatively, D is TRBD2 (7 bases). The CDR3 is 14 amino acids. Germline-derived CDR1 and CDR2 are SGHTA and FQGNSA. Deletions cut 1 base from V and 9 bases from J, with 12 bases between. CDR3 DNA sequence: TGTGCCAGCAGCTTAGAAGGGGGGGACAGGGAGCTGTTTTTT. Translated, it gives CASSLEGGDRELFF. Based on the CDR3 plus reference TRBV7-2 and TRBJ2-2, the full variable domain is GAGVSQSPSNKVTEKGKDVELRCDPISGHTALYWYRQSLGQGLEFLIYFQGNSAPDKSGLPSDRFSAERTGGSVSTLTIQRTQQEDSAVYLCASSLEGGDRELFFGEGSRLTVL.

The chain recombines TRBV9 with TRBJ1-3; maybe TRBD1 (5 bases). Trimming cost V 0 bases and J 0 bases, with 13 bases left between them. CDR3 length: 17 residues. Germline CDR1 SGDLS, CDR2 YYNGEE. The CDR3 DNA follows: TGTGCCAGCAGCGTAGGTGCGGGGGGAGGCTCTGGAAACACCATATATTTT. It codes for CASSVGAGGGSGNTIYF.

The rearrangement links TRBV11-2 to TRBJ2-1, with 10 positions matching TRBD1. From germline, CDR1 is SGHAT and CDR2 FQNNGV. Trimming removed 5 bases from V and 9 bases from J; junction bases left unmatched: 7. This CDR3 is built from 14 residues. For the CDR3, the DNA is TGTGCCAGCAGCAATGGACAGGGGGAGGGTGAGCAGTTCTTC. Its protein product is CASSNGQGEGEQFF.

The chain carries TRBV25-1 and TRBJ2-7, with D uncertain. Germline V CDR1 and CDR2: MGHDK, SYGVNS. The length of the CDR3 is 15 residues. Trimming removed 2 bases at V and 2 bases at J, with 13 bases between. For the CDR3, the DNA is TGTGCCAGCAGTGAAGGCCATTCAACCCCCTACGAGCAGTACTTC. Its translation: CASSEGHSTPYEQYF.